The 20 T cell receptor beta chains given below trace back to one sample, sequenced in a study of shared clonotypes between healthy human individuals. The table came from immunoSEQ multiplex PCR; TCRdb's copy has only in-frame clones and leaves some out. The table has roughly 2.5 million clones, around nine tenths seen once. The sequenced sample was naive CD4+ T cells sorted from blood. Indicated subset: CD45RA+ positively selected. The receptor source for this set is a man aged 18 to 29 in good health.

This clone was seen just once. This chain joins TRBV7-8 and TRBJ1-1; 12 bases align to TRBD1. Germline values: CDR1 SGHVS, CDR2 FQNEAQ. V gave up 2 bases and J gave up 9 bases; unmatched junction bases: 4. The CDR3 loop spans 14 amino acids. DNA for the CDR3: TGTGCCAGCAGCTTAAAGGGGACAGGGGGCCAAGCTTTCTTT. It encodes CASSLKGTGGQAFF.

This chain uses TRBV6-5 with TRBJ1-4; 7 bases are a match to TRBD1. The V segment lost 2 bases and the J segment 4 bases; nucleotides outside the gene matches: 7. From germline, CDR1 is MNHEY and CDR2 SVGAGI. This CDR3 is built from 16 residues. The CDR3 sequence: CASSYLGGAGNEKLFF. CDR3 sequence (DNA): TGTGCCAGCAGTTACCTAGGGGGCGCGGGTAATGAAAAACTGTTTTTT.

This clone was detected once. The chain carries TRBV28 and TRBJ1-5, with a weak D call TRBD1 (6 bases). The CDR3 has 17 residues. CDR1 is MDHEN, CDR2 SYDVKM, per germline. Trimming pared 4 bases from V and 0 bases from J, leaving 16 bases between. The CDR3 sequence: CASSSGPGTSSNQPQHF. The CDR3, as DNA: TGTGCCAGCAGTTCAGGTCCCGGGACATCTAGCAATCAGCCCCAGCATTTT.

As for this clone: The same CDR3 is also encoded by other DNA sequences in this sample. The chain couples TRBV2 to TRBJ2-5; D might be TRBD2 (6 bases). The germline V and J ends were trimmed by 5 bases and 5 bases, with 12 bases remaining between them. The CDR3 spans 13 residues. CDR1 and CDR2 (germline): SNHLY, FYNNEI. The CDR3 coding sequence is TGTGCCAGCAGTAGACTGGAGGGGGAGACCCAGTACTTC. Its translation: CASSRLEGETQYF. Complete variable domain (other parts from reference TRBV2 and TRBJ2-5): EPEVTQTPSHQVTQMGQEVILRCVPISNHLYFYWYRQILGQKVEFLVSFYNNEISEKSEIFDDQFSVERPDGSNFTLKIRSTKLEDSAMYFCASSRLEGETQYFGPGTRLLVL.

V gene TRBV7-9 combines with J gene TRBJ2-5; D possibly matches TRBD1 or TRBD2 (7 bases each). The V end was cut by 7 bases, the J end by 3 bases, with 27 bases between. CDR1 and CDR2 from the germline V gene are SEHNR and FQNEAQ (reference sequence). The CDR3 has 18 amino acids. The CDR3 DNA reads TGTGCCAGCATCCTTCCAAGGTGGCAGGGGGGGGACGAAGAGACCCAGTACTTC. Protein product: CASILPRWQGGDEETQYF.

The chain links TRBV6-1 to TRBJ2-7; TRBD1 is a possible D gene (6 bases). V lost 6 bases and J lost 0, with 9 bases in between. Germline V gene sequence: CDR1 MNHNS, CDR2 SASEGT. The CDR3 contains 13 residues. CDR3 bases: TGTGCCAGCAGAGAACAGGGCTCCTACGAGCAGTACTTC. Its protein is CASREQGSYEQYF.

The chain combines TRBV6-5 with TRBJ2-7, with 9 bases identical to TRBD1. V lost 8 bases to trimming and J lost 3 bases; unmatched junction nucleotides: 8. The CDR3 runs to 14 residues. The germline V gene encodes CDR1 MNHEY and CDR2 SVGAGI. The CDR3: CASWIGQGLYEQYF. The CDR3 region has the DNA TGTGCCAGCTGGATCGGACAGGGGCTCTACGAGCAGTACTTC.

V and J are TRBV18 and TRBJ2-7; TRBD1 aligns across 9 bases. The CDR3 runs to 14 residues. J lost 5 bases, V lost 6 bases, and 8 bases had no gene match. CDR1 is KGHSH, CDR2 LQKENI, per germline. The CDR3 here is CASSPITGGHEQYF. CDR3 in DNA: TGTGCCAGCTCCCCTATTACAGGGGGCCACGAGCAGTACTTC.

The gene calls are TRBV2 and TRBJ2-3; 11 positions match TRBD2. The CDR3 has 20 amino acids. The V gene end was trimmed by 5 bases and the J gene end by 3 bases; junction bases not matched to a gene: 19. Germline CDR1 and CDR2: SNHLY and FYNNEI. CDR3 nucleotide sequence: TGTGCCAGCAGTAAATGGGGGACAGGGAGTACTAGCGGGGGAACAGATACGCAGTATTTT. It is translated as CASSKWGTGSTSGGTDTQYF. Full variable domain (missing parts from reference TRBV2 and TRBJ2-3): EPEVTQTPSHQVTQMGQEVILRCVPISNHLYFYWYRQILGQKVEFLVSFYNNEISEKSEIFDDQFSVERPDGSNFTLKIRSTKLEDSAMYFCASSKWGTGSTSGGTDTQYFGPGTRLTVL.

V usage is TRBV27 and J usage is TRBJ1-1; the match to TRBD1 covers 10 bases. CDR1 is MNHEY, CDR2 SMNVEV, per germline (reference sequence). V dropped 5 bases and J dropped 1; count of bases not matched to a gene: 7. This CDR3 is 16 amino acids long. The chain's CDR3 is CASSPDRDRGNTEAFF. The CDR3 nucleotides read TGTGCCAGCAGTCCAGACCGGGACAGGGGGAACACTGAAGCTTTCTTT.

The chain recombines TRBV18 with TRBJ1-5; TRBD1 is a possible D gene (5 bases). V was shortened by 6 bases and J by 3 bases, with 12 bases between the two germline ends. The length of the CDR3 is 14 residues. From germline, CDR1 is KGHSH and CDR2 LQKENI. The CDR3 DNA reads TGTGCCAGCTCCCTTCAGGGTACCAATCAGCCCCAGCATTTT. Residues: CASSLQGTNQPQHF. Full variable domain (outside the CDR3, taken from reference TRBV18 and TRBJ1-5): NAGVMQNPRHLVRRRGQEARLRCSPMKGHSHVYWYRQLPEEGLKFMVYLQKENIIDESGMPKERFSAEFPKEGPSILRIQQVVRGDSAAYFCASSLQGTNQPQHFGDGTRLSIL.

This clone occurred once. CDR3 nucleotides: TGTGCTAGTGGTTTGGACGGGACAGGGCTTTTCACTGAAGCTTTCTTT. Its translation: CASGLDGTGLFTEAFF. The V gene is TRBV12-5, the J gene TRBJ1-1; 9 nucleotides align to TRBD1. After removal of 1 base from V and 4 bases from J, the junction contained 7 bases not matched to a gene. The CDR3 is made up of 16 amino acids. Germline CDR1 is LGHNT and CDR2 is FRNRAP.

The chain is built from TRBV6-6 and TRBJ1-1; TRBD1 matches at 7 bases. The CDR3 totals 15 residues. Unmatched junction bases numbered 11, after V lost 6 bases and J lost 4 bases. CDR1 and CDR2 from the germline V gene are MNHNY and SVGAGI (reference sequence). The CDR3 bases are TGTGCCAGCAGCCGAACGACAGGGCGGGGCACTGAAGCTTTCTTT. Residues: CASSRTTGRGTEAFF.

The chain employs TRBV2 and TRBJ2-1; the D gene is possibly TRBD2 (5 bases). The CDR3 is made up of 15 amino acids. Germline assignment: CDR1 SNHLY and CDR2 FYNNEI. V was trimmed by 11 bases and J by 2 bases, leaving 19 bases between them. The chain's CDR3 is CASGREGATYNEQFF. Here the CDR3 DNA reads TGTGCCTCGGGAAGAGAGGGAGCCACCTACAATGAGCAGTTCTTC.

The chain links TRBV10-1 to TRBJ2-4; 7 nucleotides match TRBD1. Germline assignment: CDR1 WNHNN and CDR2 SYGVQD (reference sequence). The CDR3 consists of 13 residues. V trimming: 5 bases; J trimming: 9 bases; junction bases outside the gene matches: 7. CDR3 bases: TGCGCCAGCAGTACGGACAGGATGGGCATTCAGTACTTC. It codes for CASSTDRMGIQYF.

Concerning this clone itself: Other nucleotide sequences from this sample produce the same CDR3. This chain joins TRBV18 and TRBJ2-7; 8 bases are a match to TRBD1. The CDR3 length is 15 residues. CDR1 KGHSH and CDR2 LQKENI come from the germline V gene. V shed 6 bases and J 2 bases; nucleotides not matched to a gene: 9. The CDR3 loop is CASSPGTGGTYEQYF. CDR3 nucleotides: TGTGCCAGCTCCCCAGGCACAGGGGGTACCTACGAGCAGTACTTC.

This chain connects TRBV27 to TRBJ2-2; TRBD2 matches at 7 bases. Germline V lookup: CDR1 MNHEY, CDR2 SMNVEV (reference sequence). V was clipped by 8 bases and J by 0 bases; unmatched bases: 3. The length of the CDR3 is 14 residues. The CDR3 is CASRSGANTGELFF. CDR3 in DNA: TGTGCCAGCCGAAGCGGGGCGAACACCGGGGAGCTGTTTTTT.

In its sample, this clone was seen once. This sequence joins TRBV12-5 and TRBJ1-5; unclear D gene. The V end was cut by 4 bases, the J end by 8 bases, with 6 bases between. The CDR3 length is 11 residues. The germline V gene encodes CDR1 LGHNT and CDR2 FRNRAP. CDR3 nucleotides: TGTGCTAGTGGTTCGTTAGAGCCCCAGCATTTT. It is translated as CASGSLEPQHF.

As DNA, the CDR3 is TGTGCCTGGACCCTGACAGGGGGCACACCCCTCCACTTT. Translated, it gives CAWTLTGGTPLHF. V and J are TRBV30 and TRBJ1-6; TRBD1 matches at 10 bases. CDR3 length equals 13 residues. After removal of 4 bases from V and 11 bases from J, the junction contained 5 bases not matched to a gene. Germline CDR1 reads GTSNPN; CDR2 reads SVGIG (reference sequence).

This sequence joins TRBV5-4 and TRBJ2-5; possibly TRBD2 for D (7 bases). The V gene lost 8 bases and the J gene lost 5 bases, with 19 bases spanning the gap. Germline CDR1 is SGHNT and CDR2 is YYREEE (reference sequence). The CDR3 spans 14 residues. The CDR3 region has the DNA TGTGCCAGTCAACCCACGGGGGGCCTGGAGACCCAGTACTTC. It is translated as CASQPTGGLETQYF.